A selection of T cell receptor beta chains follows, all from one sample in a study of blood T cell repertoires in COVID-19. The table came from immunoSEQ multiplex PCR; TCRdb's copy has only in-frame clones and leaves some out. The sample contains about 150,000 clones, more than 65% of which appear only once. The sample comprised peripheral blood. The source of these receptors is a woman aged 45-59 years with acute or convalescent COVID-19. Both conserved end residues are part of each CDR3. D genes are given only for firm matches. The listing skips clone size in some rows; elsewhere it reads once, few, many or a size class.

clone size: -
V gene: TRBV24-1
J gene: TRBJ2-7
D gene: -
CDR3 protein: CASIQGHPYYEQYF
CDR3 DNA: TGTGCCAGCATACAGGGTCATCCTTACTACGAGCAGTACTTC

clone size: -
V gene: TRBV6-2/TRBV6-3
J gene: TRBJ2-7
D gene: TRBD2
CDR3 protein: CASSWTSGGSYEQYF
CDR3 DNA: TGTGCCAGCAGTTGGACTAGCGGGGGGTCCTACGAGCAGTACTTC

clone size: once
V gene: TRBV29-1
J gene: TRBJ2-1
D gene: TRBD2
CDR3 protein: CSVATSGYNEQFF
CDR3 DNA: TGCAGCGTTGCGACTAGCGGATACAATGAGCAGTTCTTC

clone size: -
V gene: TRBV9
J gene: TRBJ2-1
D gene: -
CDR3 protein: CASSVATSGEQFF
CDR3 DNA: TGTGCCAGCAGCGTAGCTACCTCGGGTGAGCAGTTCTTC

clone size: -
V gene: TRBV4-3
J gene: TRBJ1-2
D gene: -
CDR3 protein: CASSQDPRSYGYTF
CDR3 DNA: TGCGCCAGCAGCCAAGATCCCAGGTCTTATGGCTACACCTTC

clone size: -
V gene: TRBV10-3
J gene: TRBJ1-6
D gene: -
CDR3 protein: CAISSSGNYNSPLHF
CDR3 DNA: TGTGCCATCAGTAGCTCGGGGAACTATAATTCACCCCTCCACTTT

clone size: once
V gene: TRBV16
J gene: TRBJ1-1
D gene: -
CDR3 protein: CASSQSEGLGTEAFF
CDR3 DNA: TGTGCCAGCAGCCAATCGGAGGGGTTGGGCACTGAAGCTTTCTTT

clone size: -
V gene: TRBV7-9
J gene: TRBJ2-7
D gene: -
CDR3 protein: CASSSASGIHEQYF
CDR3 DNA: TGTGCCAGCAGCTCAGCTTCAGGGATCCACGAGCAGTACTTC

clone size: -
V gene: TRBV29-1
J gene: TRBJ2-3
D gene: -
CDR3 protein: CSVVSFTSTDTQYF
CDR3 DNA: TGCAGCGTTGTAAGCTTCACTAGCACAGATACGCAGTATTTT

clone size: -
V gene: TRBV5-6
J gene: TRBJ2-5
D gene: TRBD1
CDR3 protein: CASSLAAGQGGETQYF
CDR3 DNA: TGTGCCAGCAGCTTGGCCGCCGGACAGGGCGGGGAGACCCAGTACTTC

clone size: -
V gene: TRBV3-1/TRBV3-2
J gene: TRBJ2-7
D gene: TRBD2
CDR3 protein: CASSPQGSGRSVSYEQYF
CDR3 DNA: TGTGCCAGCAGCCCACAAGGGAGCGGGAGGTCGGTCTCCTACGAGCAGTACTTC

clone size: once
V gene: TRBV7-6
J gene: TRBJ2-7
D gene: TRBD2
CDR3 protein: CASSLVGRAGGPYEQYF
CDR3 DNA: TGTGCCAGCAGCTTAGTTGGACGGGCGGGGGGACCCTACGAGCAGTACTTC

clone size: few
V gene: TRBV5-1
J gene: TRBJ1-1
D gene: -
CDR3 protein: CASSLGSGGMNTEAFF
CDR3 DNA: TGCGCCAGCAGCTTGGGGTCGGGGGGCATGAACACTGAAGCTTTCTTT

clone size: -
V gene: TRBV7-3
J gene: TRBJ1-1
D gene: -
CDR3 protein: CASSQNSGTEAFF
CDR3 DNA: TGTGCCAGCAGCCAGAATTCGGGGACTGAAGCTTTCTTT

clone size: -
V gene: TRBV19
J gene: TRBJ1-6
D gene: TRBD1
CDR3 protein: CASSGKTGYNSPLHF
CDR3 DNA: TGTGCCAGTAGTGGGAAGACAGGGTATAATTCACCCCTCCACTTT

clone size: -
V gene: TRBV5-4
J gene: TRBJ1-2
D gene: -
CDR3 protein: CASRQTGTYYGYTF
CDR3 DNA: TGTGCCAGCAGGCAGACTGGGACATACTATGGCTACACCTTC

clone size: -
V gene: TRBV9
J gene: TRBJ1-6
D gene: -
CDR3 protein: CASSVEIRSNSPLHF
CDR3 DNA: TGTGCCAGCAGCGTAGAAATCAGATCTAATTCACCCCTCCACTTT

clone size: -
V gene: TRBV10-3
J gene: TRBJ2-5
D gene: -
CDR3 protein: CATRTSQETQYF
CDR3 DNA: TGTGCCACGAGGACATCCCAAGAGACCCAGTACTTC

clone size: -
V gene: TRBV28
J gene: TRBJ2-5
D gene: -
CDR3 protein: CASSPPGYAKETQYF
CDR3 DNA: TGTGCCAGCAGCCCCCCCGGGTACGCTAAGGAGACCCAGTACTTC

clone size: -
V gene: TRBV7-2
J gene: TRBJ2-3
D gene: -
CDR3 protein: CASSLFSPVSTDTQYF
CDR3 DNA: TGTGCCAGCAGCTTATTTTCACCAGTAAGCACAGATACGCAGTATTTT

clone size: -
V gene: TRBV11-3
J gene: TRBJ2-5
D gene: -
CDR3 protein: CASSLEAGETQYF
CDR3 DNA: TGTGCCAGCAGCTTAGAGGCGGGAGAGACCCAGTACTTC

clone size: -
V gene: TRBV7-8
J gene: TRBJ1-2
D gene: -
CDR3 protein: CASSPDSANYGYTF
CDR3 DNA: TGTGCCAGCAGCCCGGACAGTGCTAACTATGGCTACACCTTC

clone size: -
V gene: TRBV12-5
J gene: TRBJ1-6
D gene: TRBD1
CDR3 protein: CASGLVITGTGERNSPLHF
CDR3 DNA: TGTGCTAGTGGTTTGGTAATCACCGGGACAGGGGAACGGAATTCACCCCTCCACTTT

clone size: -
V gene: TRBV19
J gene: TRBJ2-1
D gene: -
CDR3 protein: CASRALYNEQFF
CDR3 DNA: TGTGCCAGTAGGGCACTATACAATGAGCAGTTCTTC

clone size: -
V gene: TRBV6-5
J gene: TRBJ2-7
D gene: TRBD1
CDR3 protein: CASRGTGLYEQYF
CDR3 DNA: TGTGCCAGCAGGGGGACAGGGTTGTACGAGCAGTACTTC

clone size: -
V gene: TRBV6-5
J gene: TRBJ1-5
D gene: -
CDR3 protein: CASTRTALNQPQHF
CDR3 DNA: TGTGCCAGCACCCGGACAGCACTTAATCAGCCCCAGCATTTT

clone size: -
V gene: TRBV2
J gene: TRBJ1-5
D gene: -
CDR3 protein: CASSVEGVEQPQHF
CDR3 DNA: TGTGCCAGCAGTGTGGAGGGAGTCGAGCAGCCCCAGCATTTT

clone size: -
V gene: TRBV19
J gene: TRBJ1-1
D gene: -
CDR3 protein: CASSIDPGMNTEAFF
CDR3 DNA: TGTGCCAGTAGTATAGATCCGGGGATGAACACTGAAGCTTTCTTT

clone size: once
V gene: TRBV4-3
J gene: TRBJ1-2
D gene: TRBD1
CDR3 protein: CASSQDFGTGFFNYGYTF
CDR3 DNA: TGCGCCAGCAGCCAAGATTTCGGGACAGGGTTTTTCAACTATGGCTACACCTTC

clone size: -
V gene: TRBV9
J gene: TRBJ2-2
D gene: -
CDR3 protein: CASSAHSPYTSGGIFSGELFF
CDR3 DNA: TGTGCCAGCAGCGCCCACTCCCCTTATACTAGTGGTGGGATCTTTTCCGGGGAGCTGTTTTTT

clone size: -
V gene: TRBV30
J gene: TRBJ2-7
D gene: -
CDR3 protein: CAWSPQADYEQYF
CDR3 DNA: TGTGCCTGGAGTCCCCAAGCCGACTACGAGCAGTACTTC

clone size: once
V gene: TRBV9
J gene: TRBJ1-5
D gene: -
CDR3 protein: CASSAQVDSNQPQHF
CDR3 DNA: TGTGCCAGCAGCGCACAGGTCGATAGCAATCAGCCCCAGCATTTT

clone size: -
V gene: TRBV7-2
J gene: TRBJ2-3
D gene: -
CDR3 protein: CASSLSVNTQYF
CDR3 DNA: TGTGCCAGCAGCTTATCCGTTAATACGCAGTATTTT

clone size: few
V gene: TRBV24-1
J gene: TRBJ2-3
D gene: TRBD1
CDR3 protein: CATSDSRQGAETDTQYF
CDR3 DNA: TGTGCCACCAGTGACTCGCGACAGGGGGCGGAAACAGATACGCAGTATTTT

clone size: -
V gene: TRBV7-2
J gene: TRBJ2-2
D gene: -
CDR3 protein: CASSLERGTGELFF
CDR3 DNA: TGTGCCAGCAGCTTAGAGAGGGGGACCGGGGAGCTGTTTTTT

clone size: -
V gene: TRBV4-2
J gene: TRBJ2-5
D gene: TRBD2
CDR3 protein: CASSQAGTSGRIGETQYF
CDR3 DNA: TGTGCCAGCAGCCAGGCCGGGACTAGCGGGAGGATCGGGGAGACCCAGTACTTC

clone size: once
V gene: TRBV11-2
J gene: TRBJ1-3
D gene: -
CDR3 protein: CASSLDFGNTIYF
CDR3 DNA: TGTGCCAGCAGCTTAGACTTCGGAAACACCATATATTTT

clone size: -
V gene: TRBV6-5
J gene: TRBJ1-2
D gene: TRBD1
CDR3 protein: CASSSGGSYGYTF
CDR3 DNA: TGTGCCAGCAGTTCAGGGGGGTCCTATGGCTACACCTTC

clone size: -
V gene: TRBV7-2
J gene: TRBJ2-7
D gene: -
CDR3 protein: CASSLLGTFDYEQYF
CDR3 DNA: TGTGCCAGCAGCTTACTTGGGACATTTGACTACGAGCAGTACTTC

clone size: -
V gene: TRBV7-3
J gene: TRBJ2-5
D gene: TRBD1
CDR3 protein: CASSLHGTGGGETQYF
CDR3 DNA: TGTGCCAGCAGCTTACACGGGACAGGGGGAGGAGAGACCCAGTACTTC

clone size: -
V gene: TRBV21-1
J gene: TRBJ2-5
D gene: -
CDR3 protein: CASRLADLAGAQETQYF
CDR3 DNA: TGTGCCAGCAGGCTAGCGGATCTAGCGGGCGCCCAAGAGACCCAGTACTTC

clone size: -
V gene: TRBV6-8
J gene: TRBJ1-5
D gene: -
CDR3 protein: CASSYFRRKNQPQHF
CDR3 DNA: TGTGCCAGCAGTTACTTTCGGAGGAAAAATCAGCCCCAGCATTTT

clone size: -
V gene: TRBV4-3
J gene: TRBJ2-3
D gene: -
CDR3 protein: CASSQDLQVRDTQYF
CDR3 DNA: TGCGCCAGCAGCCAAGATCTTCAAGTGAGAGATACGCAGTATTTT

clone size: -
V gene: TRBV24-1
J gene: TRBJ2-3
D gene: TRBD1
CDR3 protein: CATRDSSTDTQYF
CDR3 DNA: TGTGCCACCCGGGACAGTAGCACAGATACGCAGTATTTT

clone size: -
V gene: TRBV4-2
J gene: TRBJ1-2
D gene: TRBD1
CDR3 protein: CASSQQDRGAYGYTF
CDR3 DNA: TGTGCCAGCAGCCAACAGGACAGGGGAGCTTATGGCTACACCTTC

clone size: few
V gene: TRBV28
J gene: TRBJ1-2
D gene: -
CDR3 protein: CASSSTVGYTF
CDR3 DNA: TGTGCCAGCAGTTCCACAGTTGGCTACACCTTC

clone size: -
V gene: TRBV4-3
J gene: TRBJ1-3
D gene: -
CDR3 protein: CASSQEGGMRVGNTIYF
CDR3 DNA: TGCGCCAGCAGCCAAGAGGGGGGGATGCGGGTAGGAAACACCATATATTTT

clone size: -
V gene: TRBV10-3
J gene: TRBJ2-2
D gene: -
CDR3 protein: CAISDRNTGELFF
CDR3 DNA: TGTGCCATCAGTGACAGAAACACCGGGGAGCTGTTTTTT

clone size: -
V gene: TRBV7-9
J gene: TRBJ1-1
D gene: TRBD1
CDR3 protein: CASTSGQMNTEAFF
CDR3 DNA: TGTGCCAGCACCTCGGGACAGATGAACACTGAAGCTTTCTTT

clone size: -
V gene: TRBV12-3/TRBV12-4
J gene: TRBJ2-7
D gene: -
CDR3 protein: CASSTTEFYEQYF
CDR3 DNA: TGTGCCAGCAGTACAACAGAATTCTACGAGCAGTACTTC

clone size: -
V gene: TRBV10-3
J gene: TRBJ1-3
D gene: -
CDR3 protein: CAISSNTGLGNTIYF
CDR3 DNA: TGTGCCATCAGCTCAAACACAGGGTTAGGAAACACCATATATTTT

clone size: -
V gene: TRBV2
J gene: TRBJ2-1
D gene: -
CDR3 protein: CASRPGIHNEQFF
CDR3 DNA: TGTGCCAGCAGACCCGGGATCCACAATGAGCAGTTCTTC

clone size: -
V gene: TRBV7-5
J gene: TRBJ2-7
D gene: -
CDR3 protein: CARSSREGRAYEQYF
CDR3 DNA: TGTGCCAGAAGCTCGCGGGAGGGCCGAGCCTACGAGCAGTACTTC

clone size: once
V gene: TRBV24-1
J gene: TRBJ2-3
D gene: -
CDR3 protein: CATSGSYQF
CDR3 DNA: TGTGCCACCAGTGGTTCCTACCAATTT